This T cell receptor beta chain was found in a study of blood T cell repertoires in COVID-19. About the research overall: There were acute and convalescent COVID-19 samples, and they came from the United States, Italy and Spain. PBMCs, B-cell-depleted T cells, or T cells were the source of the cDNA or gDNA that made up the material.

As processed by the authors: Reference gene primer amplification gave estimated nucleated cell counts. This table comes from immunoSEQ multiplex PCR, and its TCRdb copy is limited to in-frame clones, with some not included. The DNA gave D and trimming, while V, J and clone size come from that table. The sample shows fewer than 500,000 clones, over 65% of them seen only once. Trimming left V 2 bases short and J 3 bases short, with 14 bases between. The germline V gene has CDR1 MNHEY and CDR2 SMNVEV (reference sequence). CDR3 size: 15 residues. The V call is TRBV27, the J call TRBJ2-7; possibly TRBD1 for D (6 bases). Sequencing was carried out using peripheral blood. The receptor comes from a human donor with acute or convalescent COVID-19. The donor label of this sample is uncertain. CDR3 protein: CASSLGTPGDYEQYF. The CDR3 DNA sequence: TGTGCCAGCAGTTTAGGGACCCCAGGGGACTACGAGCAGTACTTC.